One sample yielded the 29 T cell receptor beta chains listed below, sequenced in a study of blood T cell repertoires in COVID-19. Using immunoSEQ multiplex PCR, the repertoire was profiled, and TCRdb retains in-frame clones only, with some absent. The table lists approximately 100,000 clones, roughly 80% of them singletons. Sample: peripheral blood. These receptors all come from a human donor in a cohort sampled during active COVID-19.

The CDR3 reads CASSSRAGGDYGYTF. DNA for the CDR3: TGCGCCAGCAGCTCGCGAGCAGGGGGAGACTATGGCTACACCTTC. The rearrangement uses TRBV5-1 and TRBJ1-2; 7 positions match TRBD1. This CDR3 region has 15 residues. J lost 3 bases, V lost 3 bases, and 8 bases had no gene match. CDR1 and CDR2 from the germline V gene are SGHRS and YFSETQ.

The chain links TRBV27 to TRBJ1-2, with D perhaps matching TRBD1 (6 bases). Trimming stripped 0 bases from V and 6 bases from J, with 20 bases between. Germline loops: CDR1 MNHEY, CDR2 SMNVEV (reference sequence). The length of the CDR3 is 17 residues. CDR3 coding DNA: TGTGCCAGCAGTTTATCGCCGACAGGTTCTACGGGGCATGGCTACACCTTC. Amino acids: CASSLSPTGSTGHGYTF.

V gene TRBV4-3 combines with J gene TRBJ1-2; 12 nucleotides line up with TRBD1. This CDR3 is built from 15 residues. Germline V gene lookup returns CDR1 LGHNA and CDR2 YSLEER. V trimming: 3 bases; J trimming: 7 bases; junction bases outside the gene matches: 6. DNA for the CDR3: TGCGCCAGCAGCCATCTCGGGACAGGGGGCCTTGGCTACACCTTC. It encodes CASSHLGTGGLGYTF.

The chain is built from TRBV2 and TRBJ2-3; D perhaps matches TRBD2 (6 bases). CDR1 is SNHLY and CDR2 is FYNNEI in the germline V gene. There are 14 residues in the CDR3. V gave up 8 bases and J gave up 2 bases, with 14 bases separating them. The DNA for the CDR3 is TGTGCCAGCGCCCGGGGCGGGACCACAGATACGCAGTATTTT. Protein sequence: CASARGGTTDTQYF.

The CDR3 sequence: CASSLDFNRDDNSPLHF. Here the CDR3 DNA reads TGTGCCAGCAGCTTGGACTTCAACAGAGATGATAATTCACCCCTCCACTTT. This chain links TRBV5-5 with TRBJ1-6; D uncertain. Germline loops: CDR1 SGHKS, CDR2 YYEKEE (reference sequence). The V and J ends lost 0 bases and 5 bases respectively, with 15 bases between them. This CDR3 region has 17 residues.

The chain carries TRBV6-2 or TRBV6-3 and TRBJ2-6; TRBD1 matches at 8 bases. V was pared by 5 bases and J by 4 bases, with 7 bases of the junction left unmatched. Per the germline V gene, CDR1 is MNHEY and CDR2 is SVGEGT. The CDR3 is 16 amino acids. CDR3 sequence reads: CASSGQGLAGANVLTF. CDR3 coding DNA: TGTGCCAGCAGTGGACAGGGATTAGCAGGGGCCAACGTCCTGACTTTC.

The rearrangement links TRBV14 to TRBJ2-5; 7 nucleotides match TRBD2. The germline CDR1 and CDR2 sequences are SGHDN and FVKESK. V was clipped by 3 bases and J by 2 bases; unmatched bases: 6. The CDR3 runs 15 residues. The CDR3 region has the DNA TGTGCCAGCAGCCATCATCAAGCGGGGCAAGAGACCCAGTACTTC. Translation gives CASSHHQAGQETQYF.

V is TRBV6-2 or TRBV6-3 and J is TRBJ2-5; 7 bases align to TRBD1. The germline V gene encodes CDR1 MNHEY and CDR2 SVGEGT. V was clipped by 5 bases and J by 1 base; unmatched bases: 7. This CDR3 is 15 amino acids long. CDR3: CASSHNRGPQETQYF. The CDR3 coding sequence is TGTGCCAGCAGTCATAACAGGGGTCCCCAAGAGACCCAGTACTTC.

This chain joins TRBV29-1 and TRBJ1-1, with no clear D. V was trimmed by 7 bases and J by 3 bases, leaving 12 bases between them. This CDR3 is built from 12 residues. Germline CDR1 and CDR2: SQVTM and ANQGSEA. The CDR3 DNA follows: TGCAGCGCTCGGGATATGGACACTGAAGCTTTCTTT. It yields the protein CSARDMDTEAFF.

V usage is TRBV6-6 and J usage is TRBJ1-1, with 8 bases fitting TRBD1. The CDR3 runs to 12 residues. V was pared by 3 bases and J by 8 bases, with 2 bases of the junction left unmatched. Germline V CDR1 and CDR2: MNHNY, SVGAGI (reference sequence). This chain's CDR3 is CASSYGQGEAFF. The DNA of the CDR3 is TGTGCCAGCAGTTATGGACAGGGCGAAGCTTTCTTT.

This chain joins TRBV18 and TRBJ2-1; TRBD2 matches 7 bases. V was pared by 0 bases and J by 2 bases, with 4 bases of the junction left unmatched. The germline V gene has CDR1 KGHSH and CDR2 LQKENI. This CDR3 comprises 16 residues. The CDR3 coding sequence is TGTGCCAGCTCACCACCGGGCGGGAGTACCTACAATGAGCAGTTCTTC. It is translated as CASSPPGGSTYNEQFF.

Details on this clone: The sample contains more than one DNA sequence encoding this CDR3. Here the CDR3 reads CASSLSGHVYEQYF. The DNA for the CDR3 is TGTGCCAGCAGCTTGAGTGGCCACGTTTACGAGCAGTACTTC. V is TRBV5-4 and J is TRBJ2-7; unclear D gene. V lost 1 base to trimming and J lost 4 bases, with 12 bases between them. Germline CDR1 reads SGHNT; CDR2 reads YYREEE (reference sequence). The CDR3 consists of 14 residues.

The V call is TRBV5-4, the J call TRBJ2-7; TRBD1 agrees at 7 bases. This CDR3 has 12 amino acids. Germline CDR1 reads SGHNT; CDR2 reads YYREEE (reference sequence). The ends lost 6 bases at V and 6 bases at J; junction bases unmatched: 6. The CDR3 sequence is CASISNRGEQYF. In DNA, the CDR3 is TGTGCCAGCATCTCAAACAGGGGCGAGCAGTACTTC. The whole variable domain, filled in from reference TRBV5-4 and TRBJ2-7, reads ETGVTQSPTHLIKTRGQQVTLRCSSQSGHNTVSWYQQALGQGPQFIFQYYREEENGRGNFPPRFSGLQFPNYSSELNVNALELDDSALYLCASISNRGEQYFGPGTRLTVT.

The chain combines TRBV19 with TRBJ2-7; TRBD1 aligns across 10 bases. The CDR3 runs 17 residues. The V gene's germline CDR1 is LNHDA and CDR2 SQIVND (reference sequence). J lost 2 bases, V lost 7 bases, and 14 bases had no gene match. CDR3 bases: TGTGCCAGTATGTATGACCAAGGACAGGGGGAGACCTACGAGCAGTACTTC. Protein sequence: CASMYDQGQGETYEQYF.

The chain combines TRBV21-1 with TRBJ2-3; TRBD2 is taken as the D call from the table, unchecked against the DNA. TRBV21-1 is a pseudogene. The CDR3 is made up of 14 amino acids. In DNA form, the CDR3 reads TGTGCCAGCTGGACTAGCGGGGGGTCAGATACGCAGTATTTT. Residues: CASWTSGGSDTQYF.

J is TRBJ2-5 and V is TRBV19; D is possibly TRBD1 (6 bases). V was cut by 3 bases and J by 2 bases, with 10 bases left in between. CDR1 and CDR2 from the germline V gene are LNHDA and SQIVND (reference sequence). The CDR3 sequence is 14 residues long. CDR3 bases: TGTGCCAGTAGTATGTGGCAGGGGCAAGAGACCCAGTACTTC. The encoded protein is CASSMWQGQETQYF.

This chain joins TRBV6-2 or TRBV6-3 and TRBJ2-2; a weak D match, TRBD1 (5 bases). Germline V gene data show CDR1 as MNHEY and CDR2 as SVGEGT. The CDR3 has 15 amino acids. V gave up 2 bases and J gave up 2 bases, with 9 bases separating them. The CDR3 protein is CASSYGQGNTGELFF. CDR3 coding DNA: TGTGCCAGCAGTTACGGTCAGGGAAACACCGGGGAGCTGTTTTTT.

CDR3 sequence (DNA): TGCGCCAGTTCAAGGGGGGAAGGGGGCGATGGGTCCCAGCATTTT. Amino acids: CASSRGEGGDGSQHF. The chain employs TRBV4-1 and TRBJ1-5, with TRBD1 identical over 7 bases. Germline CDR1 and CDR2: MGHRA and YSYEKL. Trimming at V came to 9 bases and at J to 11 bases, leaving 19 bases not matched to a gene. The CDR3 is made up of 15 amino acids.

The sample holds a few counts of this clone. This chain uses TRBV13 with TRBJ2-7; 11 bases match TRBD1. Germline V gene sequence: CDR1 PRHDT, CDR2 FYEKMQ (reference sequence). J gave up 6 bases and V 4 bases, and 8 bases lay outside the gene matches. The CDR3 is made up of 15 amino acids. The CDR3, as DNA: TGTGCCAGCAGCTACACCGGGACAGGGGGTAGCGAGCAGTACTTC. Its translation: CASSYTGTGGSEQYF.

In its sample, this clone was seen many times. The V gene is TRBV30, the J gene TRBJ2-7; TRBD2 aligns across 11 bases. Germline assignment: CDR1 GTSNPN and CDR2 SVGIG (reference sequence). The CDR3 is 13 amino acids. J gave up 5 bases and V 4 bases, and 4 bases lay outside the gene matches. Here the CDR3 reads CAWISGRAHEQYF. In DNA form, the CDR3 reads TGTGCCTGGATTAGCGGGAGGGCCCACGAGCAGTACTTC.

The V and J genes are TRBV19 and TRBJ2-3, with a tentative D call TRBD2 (7 bases). CDR1 is LNHDA, CDR2 SQIVND, per germline (reference sequence). The CDR3 loop spans 13 amino acids. Trimming left V 5 bases short and J 10 bases short, with 16 bases between. The CDR3 spells CASSPQTGRAQYF. Written as DNA, the CDR3 is TGTGCCAGTAGTCCCCAAACAGGGAGGGCGCAGTATTTT.

The rearrangement joins TRBV3-1 (or the pseudogene TRBV3-2) to TRBJ2-7; D is possibly TRBD2 (5 bases). The CDR3 totals 11 residues. V lost 3 bases and J 9 bases, leaving 9 bases between the germline ends. The germline gives CDR1 LGHDT, CDR2 YNNKEL (reference sequence). The CDR3 DNA follows: TGTGCCAGCAGCCAGGGAGACGTGCAGTACTTC. Residues: CASSQGDVQYF.

V gene TRBV14 combines with J gene TRBJ1-3, with D possibly being TRBD1 (5 bases). This CDR3 contains 17 residues. V was trimmed by 4 bases and J by 0 bases, leaving 16 bases between them. Germline CDR1 reads SGHDN; CDR2 reads FVKESK. DNA of the CDR3: TGTGCCAGCAGCCTTCTGGGGCCCGGGGGCTCTGGAAACACCATATATTTT. Translation: CASSLLGPGGSGNTIYF.

The chain has TRBV27 and TRBJ2-2; TRBD1 matches 8 bases. The V segment lost 3 bases and the J segment 5 bases; nucleotides outside the gene matches: 8. The CDR3 is 16 residues long. Per germline, CDR1 MNHEY and CDR2 SMNVEV (reference sequence). Written as DNA, the CDR3 is TGTGCCAGCAGTTTCCTGGGACAGGCCGCGACCGGGGAGCTGTTTTTT. It is translated as CASSFLGQAATGELFF.

This clone was seen just once. The chain has TRBV27 and TRBJ2-7; D gene ambiguous. The V end was cut by 2 bases, the J end by 4 bases, with 9 bases between. The CDR3 is 13 amino acids. Germline values: CDR1 MNHEY, CDR2 SMNVEV (reference sequence). The CDR3 nucleotides read TGTGCCAGCAGTTTAGGCTTTCGATACGAGCAGTACTTC. Amino acids: CASSLGFRYEQYF.

The genes are TRBV12-3 or TRBV12-4 and TRBJ1-2; D is unclear. This CDR3 contains 13 residues. With 3 bases removed from V and 3 bases from J, the gap between germline ends came to 8 bases. The chain's CDR3 is CASSFKGDYGYTF. DNA of the CDR3: TGTGCCAGCAGTTTTAAGGGAGACTATGGCTACACCTTC.

This chain connects TRBV7-9 to TRBJ1-4; tentatively, D is TRBD1 (6 bases). The germline CDR1 and CDR2 sequences are SEHNR and FQNEAQ (reference sequence). This CDR3 is 14 amino acids long. Trimming cost V 5 bases and J 11 bases, with 18 bases left between them. DNA of the CDR3: TGTGCCAGCAGCAAAAGGGACACTTTCGAGAAACTGTTTTTT. It specifies CASSKRDTFEKLFF.

This clone was seen only a few times. V usage is TRBV9 and J usage is TRBJ1-1; TRBD1 might be the D (6 bases). V was pared by 0 bases and J by 5 bases, with 14 bases between. This CDR3 has 15 residues. CDR1 and CDR2 from the germline V gene are SGDLS and YYNGEE. CDR3 nucleotides: TGTGCCAGCAGCGTAGTAGGGGGAGTGGGTACTGAAGCTTTCTTT. This sequence encodes CASSVVGGVGTEAFF.

The gene calls are TRBV27 and TRBJ2-2; possible D gene TRBD1, 6 bases. V lost 3 bases and J 1 base, leaving 12 bases between the germline ends. Germline V CDR1 and CDR2: MNHEY, SMNVEV (reference sequence). The length of the CDR3 is 16 residues. The CDR3 DNA sequence: TGTGCCAGCAGTTTGCAAGGGACAATGAACACCGGGGAGCTGTTTTTT. Its protein product is CASSLQGTMNTGELFF.